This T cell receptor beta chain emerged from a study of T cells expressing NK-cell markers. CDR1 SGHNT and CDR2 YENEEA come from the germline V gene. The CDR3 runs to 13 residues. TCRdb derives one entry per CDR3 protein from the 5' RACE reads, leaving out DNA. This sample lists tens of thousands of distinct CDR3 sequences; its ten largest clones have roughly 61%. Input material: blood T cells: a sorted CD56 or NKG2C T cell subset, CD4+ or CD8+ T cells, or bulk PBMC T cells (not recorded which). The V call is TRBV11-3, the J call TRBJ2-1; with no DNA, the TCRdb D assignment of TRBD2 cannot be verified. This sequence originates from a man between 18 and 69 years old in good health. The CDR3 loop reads CASSLVGRDEQFF. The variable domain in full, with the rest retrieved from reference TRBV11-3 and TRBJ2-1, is EAGVVQSPRYKIIEKKQPVAFWCNPISGHNTLYWYLQNLGQGPELLIRYENEEAVDDSQLPKDRFSAERLKGVDSTLKIQPAELGDSAVYLCASSLVGRDEQFFGPGTRLTVL.